A single sample gave rise to the 20 T cell receptor beta chains below, sequenced in a study of blood T cell repertoires in COVID-19. Generated by immunoSEQ multiplex PCR, the TCRdb table keeps only in-frame clones and is missing some. Among about 110,000 clones listed, around 86% were seen once. The material sequenced was peripheral blood. These receptors all stem from a man aged 35 to 55 with acute or convalescent COVID-19.

The chain uses TRBV24-1 and TRBJ1-3; D is unclear. This CDR3 is built from 15 residues. The germline V gene encodes CDR1 KGHDR and CDR2 SFDVKD. The V end lost 4 bases, the J end lost 5 bases, and 14 bases lay between the germline ends. CDR3 DNA sequence: TGTGCCACCAGTGACTCAACGGGAGTCCGAAACACCATATATTTT. This sequence encodes CATSDSTGVRNTIYF.

V is TRBV9 and J is TRBJ1-1; D perhaps matches TRBD1 (5 bases). This CDR3 region has 14 residues. CDR1 is SGDLS and CDR2 is YYNGEE in the germline V gene. V was shortened by 6 bases and J by 2 bases, with 14 bases between the two germline ends. CDR3 nucleotide sequence: TGTGCCAGCACCTTAGACAGTTTAAACACTGAAGCTTTCTTT. This translates into CASTLDSLNTEAFF.

In this sample, this clone turned up once. The V and J genes are TRBV19 and TRBJ1-2; tentatively, D is TRBD1 (5 bases). Trimming cost V 7 bases and J 8 bases, with 14 bases left between them. This CDR3 has 12 residues. Looked up from germline, CDR1 is LNHDA and CDR2 is SQIVND (reference sequence). The CDR3 here is CASTPTVGGYTF. As DNA, the CDR3 is TGTGCCAGTACCCCGACAGTAGGCGGCTACACCTTC.

The CDR3 region has the DNA TGTGCCAGCAGCTCCAACAGGGAGGGCTACAATGAGCAGTTCTTC. Translated: CASSSNREGYNEQFF. V gene TRBV7-9 combines with J gene TRBJ2-1; the D gene is possibly TRBD2 (7 bases). The CDR3 covers 15 residues. Trimming took 4 bases from V and 3 from J, leaving 13 bases between them. In germline, CDR1 is SEHNR, CDR2 FQNEAQ (reference sequence).

The J gene is TRBJ2-5, the V gene TRBV6-1; weak D call: TRBD1 (5 bases). The CDR3 has 14 amino acids. Germline V CDR1 and CDR2: MNHNS, SASEGT. With 0 bases removed from V and 5 bases from J, the gap between germline ends came to 10 bases. CDR3 amino acids: CASSEAVRAETQYF. CDR3 nucleotide sequence: TGTGCCAGCAGTGAAGCAGTCAGGGCGGAGACCCAGTACTTC.

The V call is TRBV5-4, the J call TRBJ2-2, with unresolved D. The CDR3 consists of 15 residues. V lost 2 bases to trimming and J lost 6 bases, with 14 bases between them. Germline assignment: CDR1 SGHNT and CDR2 YYREEE (reference sequence). The CDR3 coding sequence is TGTGCCAGCAGCTTAGACCCTCGGCTAGCCGGGGAGCTGTTTTTT. Protein sequence: CASSLDPRLAGELFF.

This chain links TRBV7-3 with TRBJ1-2, with TRBD1 identical over 10 bases. V lost 5 bases, J lost 4 bases, and 7 bases stayed unmatched. The CDR3 consists of 15 residues. The germline V gene encodes CDR1 SGHTA and CDR2 FQGTGA. CDR3 sequence reads: CASSPRQGAVYGYTF. DNA for the CDR3: TGTGCCAGCAGCCCCAGACAGGGGGCGGTCTATGGCTACACCTTC.

The rearrangement joins TRBV7-9 to TRBJ2-7; D unresolved. Germline CDR1 and CDR2: SEHNR and FQNEAQ (reference sequence). The CDR3 is made up of 16 amino acids. The V end was cut by 3 bases, the J end by 0 bases, with 15 bases between. This CDR3 reads CASSLGAAYRSYEQYF. Written as DNA, the CDR3 is TGTGCCAGCAGCTTGGGCGCAGCCTACCGCTCCTACGAGCAGTACTTC.

The V and J genes are TRBV2 and TRBJ2-7; 10 bases fit TRBD1. This CDR3 is 15 amino acids long. V was clipped by 4 bases and J by 3 bases; unmatched bases: 6. The germline gives CDR1 SNHLY, CDR2 FYNNEI. CDR3 loop: CASSAGQGMVYEQYF. In DNA form, the CDR3 reads TGTGCCAGCAGTGCGGGACAGGGGATGGTCTACGAGCAGTACTTC.

The CDR3 reads CASSLKSGGPTGELFF. CDR3 in DNA: TGTGCCAGCAGCTTAAAATCGGGGGGGCCGACCGGGGAGCTGTTTTTT. The J gene is TRBJ2-2, the V gene TRBV11-3; 8 bases are shared with TRBD2. The junction had 7 bases not matched to a gene; V was cut back by 2 bases and J by 5 bases. This CDR3 is 16 amino acids long. Germline values: CDR1 SGHNT, CDR2 YENEEA.

The chain links TRBV14 to TRBJ2-7; TRBD2 matches 11 bases. Germline assignment: CDR1 SGHDN and CDR2 FVKESK. This CDR3 is 17 amino acids long. Losses at the gene ends were 1 base for V and 4 bases for J; bases not matched to a gene: 9. CDR3 sequence: CASSQVHTSGRGYEQYF. CDR3 DNA: TGTGCCAGCAGCCAAGTCCATACTAGCGGGAGAGGTTACGAGCAGTACTTC. Together with reference TRBV14 and TRBJ2-7, the CDR3 gives the full variable domain: EAGVTQFPSHSVIEKGQTVTLRCDPISGHDNLYWYRRVMGKEIKFLLHFVKESKQDESGMPNNRFLAERTGGTYSTLKVQPAELEDSGVYFCASSQVHTSGRGYEQYFGPGTRLTVT.

V and J are TRBV12-3 or TRBV12-4 and TRBJ1-2; 7 bases align to TRBD1. The CDR3 totals 13 residues. The V gene end was trimmed by 6 bases and the J gene end by 6 bases; junction bases not matched to a gene: 7. The CDR3 nucleotides read TGTGCCAGCAGCCAGGACAGGACGGATGGCTACACCTTC. This translates into CASSQDRTDGYTF.

CDR3 protein: CASSIQGARVDGYTF. DNA of the CDR3: TGCGCCAGCAGCATTCAGGGGGCGCGGGTCGATGGCTACACCTTC. The V call is TRBV5-1, the J call TRBJ1-2; TRBD1 aligns across 8 bases. The CDR3 runs 15 residues. J lost 6 bases, V lost 4 bases, and 11 bases had no gene match. In germline, CDR1 is SGHRS, CDR2 YFSETQ.

The chain joins TRBV15 to TRBJ1-2; TRBD1 agrees at 10 bases. Germline lookup yields CDR1 LNHNV and CDR2 YYDKDF (reference sequence). The CDR3 covers 15 residues. V dropped 0 bases and J dropped 6; count of bases not matched to a gene: 4. CDR3 protein: CATSRDMGQGHGYTF. The CDR3 DNA is TGTGCCACCAGCAGAGATATGGGACAGGGGCATGGCTACACCTTC.

The DNA of the CDR3 is TGTGCCAGCAGGGACAGGGGTACGGCGAAGGAGACCCAGTACTTC. Protein: CASRDRGTAKETQYF. The chain recombines TRBV6-5 with TRBJ2-5; 9 bases fit TRBD1. Trimming cost V 6 bases and J 5 bases; bases outside gene matches: 10. The CDR3 has 15 residues. Germline CDR1 and CDR2: MNHEY and SVGAGI.

J is TRBJ1-1 and V is TRBV7-2; weak D call: TRBD1 (5 bases). Between the trimmed V and J ends, which lost 4 bases and 4 bases, there was a span of 13 bases. In germline, CDR1 is SGHTA, CDR2 FQGNSA. This CDR3 has 14 amino acids. The CDR3 loop is CASSYLGGGTEAFF. The CDR3 DNA sequence: TGTGCCAGCAGCTACTTGGGGGGTGGCACTGAAGCTTTCTTT.

This clone appeared once. This CDR3 is CASSLGNSGEMPQHF. The CDR3 nucleotides are TGTGCCAGCAGCTTAGGTAATTCAGGTGAAATGCCCCAGCATTTT. The J gene is TRBJ1-5, the V gene TRBV7-9; no clear D gene. V was cut by 1 base and J by 9 bases, with 16 bases left in between. Germline loops: CDR1 SEHNR, CDR2 FQNEAQ (reference sequence). The CDR3 extends over 15 amino acids.

This clone has a handful of counts. The V call is TRBV6-5, the J call TRBJ1-6; 7 bases match TRBD1. CDR3 length: 15 residues. Germline CDR1 MNHEY, CDR2 SVGAGI. V shed 6 bases, J shed 9 bases, and the junction held 11 bases outside the gene matches. CDR3 sequence: CASRTTRDSSSPLHF. Written as DNA, the CDR3 is TGTGCCAGCAGAACCACCCGGGACAGTTCTTCACCCCTCCACTTT.

V gene TRBV20-1 combines with J gene TRBJ1-1; unclear D gene. The V end was cut by 3 bases, the J end by 1 base, with 12 bases between. The germline V gene encodes CDR1 DFQATT and CDR2 SNEGSKA (reference sequence). This CDR3 spans 14 amino acids. Here the CDR3 DNA reads TGCAGTGCTAGTAAGACTCGGGGGAACACTGAAGCTTTCTTT. It encodes CSASKTRGNTEAFF.

The rearrangement links TRBV23-1 to TRBJ1-5; 9 positions agree with TRBD1. TRBV23-1 belongs to the ORF category, with a function that is uncertain. The CDR3 is made up of 13 amino acids. The V gene end was trimmed by 8 bases and the J gene end by 4 bases; junction bases not matched to a gene: 3. CDR3: CASEDRGNQPQHF. As DNA, the CDR3 is TGCGCCAGCGAGGACAGGGGAAATCAGCCCCAGCATTTT.